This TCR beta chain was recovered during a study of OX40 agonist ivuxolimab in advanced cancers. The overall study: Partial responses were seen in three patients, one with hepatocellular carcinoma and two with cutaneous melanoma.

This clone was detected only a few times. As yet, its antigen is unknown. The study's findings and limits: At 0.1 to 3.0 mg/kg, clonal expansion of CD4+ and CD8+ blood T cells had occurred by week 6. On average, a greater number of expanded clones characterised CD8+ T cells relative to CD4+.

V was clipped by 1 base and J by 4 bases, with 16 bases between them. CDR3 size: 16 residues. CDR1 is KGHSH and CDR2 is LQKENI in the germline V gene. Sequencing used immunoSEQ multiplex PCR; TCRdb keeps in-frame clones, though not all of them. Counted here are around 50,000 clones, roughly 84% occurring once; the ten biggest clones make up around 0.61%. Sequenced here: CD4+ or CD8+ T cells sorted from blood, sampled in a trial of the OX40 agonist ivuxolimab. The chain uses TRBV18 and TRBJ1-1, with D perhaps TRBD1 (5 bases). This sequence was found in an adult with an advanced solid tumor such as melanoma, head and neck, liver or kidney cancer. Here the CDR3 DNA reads TGTGCCAGCTCACCACTTCCAGGGAGAGAATTCACTGAAGCTTTCTTT. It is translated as CASSPLPGREFTEAFF.